One sample yielded the 25 T cell receptor beta chains listed below, sequenced in a study of shared clonotypes between healthy human individuals. Sequencing used immunoSEQ multiplex PCR; TCRdb keeps in-frame clones, though not all of them. Here the sample spans around 530,000 clones, about 80% being singletons. Sequencing was done on a sample of PBMCs. These receptors all stem from a woman aged 40 to 50 in good health. Some clones in this sample may be carry-over from other donors' samples.

This clone was picked up many times. The rearrangement uses TRBV7-2 and TRBJ2-7; 12 bases fit TRBD2. CDR3 length equals 15 residues. Trimming took 5 bases from V and 4 from J; bases not matched to a gene: 6. The germline CDR1 and CDR2 sequences are SGHTA and FQGNSA. CDR3 sequence reads: CASSQTLAGGYEQYF. The CDR3 DNA reads TGTGCCAGCAGCCAGACCCTAGCGGGAGGGTACGAGCAGTACTTC. Filled out from reference TRBV7-2 and TRBJ2-7, the complete variable domain reads GAGVSQSPSNKVTEKGKDVELRCDPISGHTALYWYRQSLGQGLEFLIYFQGNSAPDKSGLPSDRFSAERTGGSVSTLTIQRTQQEDSAVYLCASSQTLAGGYEQYFGPGTRLTVT.

The chain is built from TRBV5-1 and TRBJ2-6; the D is unclear. The CDR3 is 15 residues long. Germline lookup yields CDR1 SGHRS and CDR2 YFSETQ. V was pared by 5 bases and J by 1 base, with 10 bases between. CDR3 nucleotide sequence: TGCGCCAGCAGTACGACGGCATCTGGGGCCAACGTCCTGACTTTC. Translated: CASSTTASGANVLTF.

The J gene is TRBJ2-5, the V gene TRBV7-9; tentatively, D is TRBD1 (5 bases). CDR1 is SEHNR and CDR2 is FQNEAQ in the germline V gene (reference sequence). CDR3 length: 13 amino acids. The germline V and J ends were trimmed by 1 base and 4 bases, with 7 bases remaining between them. The DNA for the CDR3 is TGTGCCAGCAGCTTAGGACAGCGAGAGACCCAGTACTTC. Its translation: CASSLGQRETQYF. Full variable domain (remainder filled in from reference TRBV7-9 and TRBJ2-5): DTGVSQNPRHKITKRGQNVTFRCDPISEHNRLYWYRQTLGQGPEFLTYFQNEAQLEKSRLLSDRFSAERPKGSFSTLEIQRTEQGDSAMYLCASSLGQRETQYFGPGTRLLVL.

In regard to this clone: Different DNA sequences within this sample yield the same CDR3. The V call is TRBV28, the J call TRBJ2-1; tentative D call: TRBD2 (5 bases). The CDR3 contains 15 residues. Trimming took off 5 bases at V and 2 bases at J, with 13 bases between the two ends. The germline V gene has CDR1 MDHEN and CDR2 SYDVKM. The CDR3 DNA is TGTGCCAGCAGTCCGGCCGGCGGGCCCTACAATGAGCAGTTCTTC. Protein sequence: CASSPAGGPYNEQFF.

This clone was seen many times. In the same sample, other DNA sequences code for this CDR3. The chain links TRBV2 to TRBJ1-3, with D perhaps TRBD1 (5 bases). CDR1 and CDR2 (germline): SNHLY, FYNNEI. The CDR3 loop spans 15 amino acids. V was clipped by 2 bases and J by 0 bases, with 8 bases between them. The CDR3 reads CASSEWGSSGNTIYF. DNA of the CDR3: TGTGCCAGCAGTGAATGGGGCAGCTCTGGAAACACCATATATTTT.

CDR3 loop: CASSSPGQRWTEAFF. The CDR3 nucleotides are TGTGCCAGCAGTTCGCCGGGACAGAGATGGACTGAAGCTTTCTTT. V usage is TRBV28 and J usage is TRBJ1-1, with 7 positions matching TRBD1. The CDR3 runs to 15 residues. The germline V gene has CDR1 MDHEN and CDR2 SYDVKM. With 4 bases clipped from V and 5 bases from J, the junction kept 10 bases outside the gene matches.

The rearrangement uses TRBV7-9 and TRBJ1-5; D is possibly TRBD1 (6 bases). Trimming cost V 1 base and J 6 bases, with 13 bases left between them. This CDR3 has 15 amino acids. Germline lookup yields CDR1 SEHNR and CDR2 FQNEAQ (reference sequence). CDR3 sequence reads: CASSLGVGAGQPQHF. For the CDR3, the DNA is TGTGCCAGCAGCTTAGGGGTGGGGGCAGGTCAGCCCCAGCATTTT.

V is TRBV7-2 and J is TRBJ2-1; D tentatively reads TRBD1 or TRBD2 (5 bases each). The CDR3 spans 11 residues. Germline V gene sequence: CDR1 SGHTA, CDR2 FQGNSA. V lost 5 bases and J 11 bases, leaving 10 bases between the germline ends. The CDR3 sequence is CASSLRDQQFF. The CDR3 nucleotides read TGTGCCAGCAGCCTCCGGGACCAGCAGTTCTTC. Together with reference TRBV7-2 and TRBJ2-1, the CDR3 gives the full variable domain: GAGVSQSPSNKVTEKGKDVELRCDPISGHTALYWYRQSLGQGLEFLIYFQGNSAPDKSGLPSDRFSAERTGGSVSTLTIQRTQQEDSAVYLCASSLRDQQFFGPGTRLTVL.

On this clone itself: At one end the junction does not follow the germline gene, possibly because of a read error. The CDR3 here is CASSLGIGGLRF. CDR3 DNA sequence: TGTGCCAGCAGCTTGGGAATAGGCGGGTTACGCTTC. This chain joins TRBV5-6 and TRBJ2-7; the D gene is possibly TRBD2 (5 bases). Germline V gene lookup returns CDR1 SGHDT and CDR2 YYEEEE. The CDR3 consists of 12 residues.

This chain connects TRBV10-2 to TRBJ1-5; tentatively, D is TRBD1 (6 bases). Germline CDR1 is WSHSY and CDR2 is SAAADI. Trimming left V 6 bases short and J 7 bases short, with 10 bases between. CDR3 length equals 12 residues. CDR3 in amino acids: CASSDRYQPQHF. The CDR3 coding sequence is TGCGCCAGCAGCGACAGGTACCAGCCCCAGCATTTT.

This chain uses TRBV28 with TRBJ2-5, with D unclear. The V and J ends lost 6 bases and 5 bases respectively, with 10 bases between them. This CDR3 comprises 12 residues. Germline values: CDR1 MDHEN, CDR2 SYDVKM. The CDR3 region is CASSPPVETQYF. CDR3 nucleotides: TGTGCCAGCAGCCCCCCTGTGGAGACCCAGTACTTC.

As DNA, the CDR3 is TGCGCCAGCAGCAACCCGACTAGTAGGCCCTACAATGAGCAGTTCTTC. It is translated as CASSNPTSRPYNEQFF. This chain joins TRBV4-1 and TRBJ2-1; a weak D match, TRBD2 (6 bases). There are 16 residues in the CDR3. The V and J ends lost 5 bases and 2 bases respectively, with 16 bases between them. The germline V gene encodes CDR1 MGHRA and CDR2 YSYEKL.

The CDR3 DNA follows: TGTGCCAGTAGTATGGGGAACACTGAAGCTTTCTTT. Translated: CASSMGNTEAFF. The chain employs TRBV19 and TRBJ1-1; D ambiguous. This CDR3 is built from 12 residues. Trimming cost V 3 bases and J 1 base, with 3 bases left between them. Germline V gene lookup returns CDR1 LNHDA and CDR2 SQIVND (reference sequence). Based on the CDR3 plus reference TRBV19 and TRBJ1-1, the full variable domain is DGGITQSPKYLFRKEGQNVTLSCEQNLNHDAMYWYRQDPGQGLRLIYYSQIVNDFQKGDIAEGYSVSREKKESFPLTVTSAQKNPTAFYLCASSMGNTEAFFGQGTRLTVV.

A single count supports this clone. The rearrangement links TRBV5-6 to TRBJ2-7, with TRBD1 as a possible D gene (6 bases). The CDR3 spans 14 residues. Germline assignment: CDR1 SGHDT and CDR2 YYEEEE. Trimming pared 4 bases from V and 3 bases from J, leaving 14 bases between. DNA for the CDR3: TGTGCCAGCAGCCCACCGGACAGACTCTACGAGCAGTACTTC. Residues: CASSPPDRLYEQYF.

This clone was counted a few times. The chain employs TRBV2 and TRBJ1-1; no clear D. In germline, CDR1 is SNHLY, CDR2 FYNNEI. Trimming stripped 7 bases from V and 7 bases from J, with 10 bases between. There are 11 residues in the CDR3. CDR3 sequence: CASTEGIEAFF. The CDR3 coding sequence is TGTGCCAGCACCGAGGGTATTGAAGCTTTCTTT.

For this clone: Other DNA sequences in the sample encode the same CDR3. The chain links TRBV7-3 to TRBJ1-1; D is ambiguous. CDR3 length: 13 amino acids. The V gene's germline CDR1 is SGHTA and CDR2 FQGTGA. Trimming stripped 3 bases from V and 1 base from J, with 6 bases between. The CDR3 bases are TGTGCCAGCAGCTTGGGCAGGAACACTGAAGCTTTCTTT. Its protein product is CASSLGRNTEAFF.

This clone was detected a few times. This rearrangement joins TRBV7-9 to TRBJ1-1; D not resolved. CDR3 length: 13 residues. Trimming stripped 3 bases from V and 4 bases from J, with 9 bases between. Germline CDR1 SEHNR, CDR2 FQNEAQ (reference sequence). For the CDR3, the DNA is TGTGCCAGCAGCTTGGTCATGGGCACTGAAGCTTTCTTT. Translation: CASSLVMGTEAFF.

As to this clone: An end of the junction differs from the germline gene, which may be a read error. V gene TRBV11-2 combines with J gene TRBJ1-4, with 7 positions matching TRBD1. The germline V gene has CDR1 SGHAT and CDR2 FQNNGV. CDR3 length: 17 amino acids. The CDR3 reads CTSSSPRGAGGNEKLFF. CDR3 coding DNA: TGTACCAGCAGCTCTCCCCGGGGGGCAGGGGGTAACGAAAAACTGTTTTTT.

The chain joins TRBV28 to TRBJ1-1; 7 bases fit TRBD1. V gave up 3 bases and J gave up 11 bases; unmatched junction bases: 6. The CDR3 has 12 amino acids. CDR1 is MDHEN, CDR2 SYDVKM, per germline. The CDR3 is CASSLRDRAAFF. CDR3 bases: TGTGCCAGCAGTTTGAGAGACAGGGCGGCTTTCTTT.

On this clone itself: A far larger clone is a single base away, which makes a read error likely. Other DNA sequences in the same sample also yield this CDR3. This chain connects TRBV25-1 to TRBJ2-7; D call uncertain. Germline CDR1 and CDR2: MGHDK and SYGVNS. The CDR3 extends over 13 amino acids. DNA of the CDR3: TGCGCCAGCAGTGATCGGGCGGTCAACGAGCAGTACTTC. This codes for CASSDRAVNEQYF.

The chain links TRBV6-1 to TRBJ1-1; a possible D gene is TRBD1 (6 bases). The CDR3 loop spans 14 amino acids. With 3 bases removed from V and 3 bases from J, the gap between germline ends came to 11 bases. Germline V gene data show CDR1 as MNHNS and CDR2 as SASEGT. The CDR3 loop reads CASSDQGMDTEAFF. DNA for the CDR3: TGTGCCAGCAGTGACCAGGGGATGGACACTGAAGCTTTCTTT.

This CDR3 is CASSPTWRHFHYSGNTIYF. CDR3 in DNA: TGCGCCAGCAGCCCCACGTGGCGACATTTTCATTACTCTGGAAACACCATATATTTT. V usage is TRBV4-1 and J usage is TRBJ1-3; D not certain. Germline lookup yields CDR1 MGHRA and CDR2 YSYEKL. The germline V and J ends were trimmed by 4 bases and 0 bases, with 22 bases remaining between them. The CDR3 runs to 19 residues.

The chain is built from TRBV5-1 and TRBJ1-3; 8 positions agree with TRBD1. The CDR3 consists of 14 residues. Germline V gives CDR1 SGHRS, CDR2 YFSETQ. V dropped 1 base and J dropped 3; count of bases not matched to a gene: 0. The CDR3 sequence: CASSLTGGGNTIYF. The CDR3 coding sequence is TGCGCCAGCAGCTTGACAGGGGGTGGAAACACCATATATTTT.

The chain recombines TRBV11-2 with TRBJ1-2, with 9 positions matching TRBD1. CDR3 length equals 15 residues. Germline V lookup: CDR1 SGHAT, CDR2 FQNNGV. The V segment lost 1 base and the J segment 5 bases; nucleotides outside the gene matches: 5. In DNA form, the CDR3 reads TGTGCCAGCAGCTTAGGGGCACAGGGGGCTTATGGCTACACCTTC. This sequence encodes CASSLGAQGAYGYTF.

This chain uses TRBV4-3 with TRBJ2-6; D is unclear. The CDR3 loop spans 16 amino acids. V gave up 4 bases and J gave up 0 bases, with 10 bases separating them. CDR1 and CDR2 from the germline V gene are LGHNA and YSLEER. CDR3 bases: TGCGCCAGCAGCCGCCAGGTTTCCTCTGGGGCCAACGTCCTGACTTTC. It translates to CASSRQVSSGANVLTF.